These 28 T cell receptor beta chains came from one sample sequenced in a study of radiotherapy plus CTLA-4 blockade in lung cancer. Clones were sequenced by immunoSEQ multiplex PCR, and TCRdb holds only the in-frame ones, with some missing. The data show some 80,000 clones, with around 80% seen just once and 0.79% held by the top ten. This material consisted of peripheral blood, taken from a patient treated with radiotherapy plus ipilimumab. These TCRs come from a human donor with non-small cell lung cancer who had stable disease on radiotherapy plus ipilimumab.

This clone was seen only once. CDR3 sequence: CASSQSGDSSSGNTIYF. CDR3 sequence (DNA): TGCGCCAGCAGTCAATCGGGGGACTCCAGCTCTGGAAACACCATATATTTT. The chain employs TRBV23-1 and TRBJ1-3, with D maybe TRBD1 (5 bases). TRBV23-1 is identified as an open reading frame with a role that is uncertain. V gave up 0 bases and J gave up 0 bases, with 12 bases separating them. The CDR3 spans 17 residues.

This chain joins TRBV5-6 and TRBJ2-1; D might be TRBD2 (7 bases). Germline CDR1 and CDR2: SGHDT and YYEEEE. The CDR3 runs 17 residues. Trimming stripped 3 bases from V and 1 base from J, with 17 bases between. This CDR3 is CASSWPRRGLSYNEQFF. The CDR3 coding sequence is TGTGCCAGCAGCTGGCCCCGGCGGGGGCTGTCCTACAATGAGCAGTTCTTC.

This chain connects TRBV7-8 to TRBJ2-7; 13 bases are a match to TRBD2. Per germline, CDR1 SGHVS and CDR2 FQNEAQ. V lost 4 bases, J lost 3 bases, and 6 bases stayed unmatched. This CDR3 region has 16 residues. This chain's CDR3 is CASSSGTSGAYYEQYF. CDR3 coding DNA: TGTGCCAGCAGCTCGGGGACTAGCGGGGCCTACTACGAGCAGTACTTC.

This clone showed up just once. V usage is TRBV7-2 and J usage is TRBJ2-2, with 11 bases that match TRBD2. Unmatched junction bases numbered 5, after V lost 3 bases and J lost 2 bases. Germline V gives CDR1 SGHTA, CDR2 FQGNSA. CDR3 length equals 17 residues. CDR3 residues: CASSLGSGGANTGELFF. The CDR3 DNA is TGTGCCAGCAGCTTGGGTAGCGGGGGGGCAAACACCGGGGAGCTGTTTTTT.

This chain links TRBV5-3 with TRBJ2-5, with TRBD1 identical over 7 bases. TRBV5-3 counts as an open reading frame of uncertain function. V was clipped by 1 base and J by 4 bases; unmatched bases: 13. The CDR3 contains 17 residues. In nucleotides, the CDR3 is TGTGCCAGAAGCTTGCGGGACAGATATCCAGCCTCAGAGACCCAGTACTTC. Translation gives CARSLRDRYPASETQYF.

This rearrangement joins TRBV14 to TRBJ2-7, with 8 bases lining up with TRBD2. This CDR3 has 16 amino acids. CDR1 is SGHDN and CDR2 is FVKESK in the germline V gene. The ends lost 2 bases at V and 2 bases at J; junction bases unmatched: 8. CDR3 protein: CASSQKAGERAYEQYF. The CDR3 DNA sequence: TGTGCCAGCAGCCAAAAAGCGGGAGAACGGGCCTACGAGCAGTACTTC.

The chain combines TRBV11-3 with TRBJ2-1, with 13 bases lining up with TRBD2. V lost 4 bases, J lost 4 bases, and 7 bases stayed unmatched. Germline lookup yields CDR1 SGHNT and CDR2 YENEEA. This CDR3 has 17 amino acids. DNA for the CDR3: TGTGCCAGCAGCTCTGAACCGACTAGCGGGGGGTACAATGAGCAGTTCTTC. Translating gives CASSSEPTSGGYNEQFF. Full variable domain (remainder filled in from reference TRBV11-3 and TRBJ2-1): EAGVVQSPRYKIIEKKQPVAFWCNPISGHNTLYWYLQNLGQGPELLIRYENEEAVDDSQLPKDRFSAERLKGVDSTLKIQPAELGDSAVYLCASSSEPTSGGYNEQFFGPGTRLTVL.

This clone was detected only once. J is TRBJ2-1 and V is TRBV27; the match to TRBD2 covers 9 bases. The J segment lost 3 bases and the V segment lost 4 bases, leaving 7 bases of the junction unmatched. The CDR3 has 16 amino acids. The germline gives CDR1 MNHEY, CDR2 SMNVEV (reference sequence). In DNA form, the CDR3 reads TGTGCCAGCAGTTCCCGGCTAGCGGGGCTCTACAATGAGCAGTTCTTC. It specifies CASSSRLAGLYNEQFF.

The rearrangement uses TRBV7-8 and TRBJ1-1; unclear D gene. Trimming took 2 bases from V and 1 from J, leaving 8 bases between them. Germline assignment: CDR1 SGHVS and CDR2 FQNEAQ. There are 14 residues in the CDR3. CDR3 amino acids: CASSLSRTNTEAFF. The DNA for the CDR3 is TGTGCCAGCAGCTTAAGCAGGACGAACACTGAAGCTTTCTTT.

The J gene is TRBJ1-5, the V gene TRBV5-3, with D unresolved. TRBV5-3 is filed as an ORF, its function uncertain. The CDR3 sequence is 12 residues long. V lost 1 base, J lost 7 bases, and 6 bases lay in between. The DNA for the CDR3 is TGTGCCAGAAGCTTGTCAGGACAGCCCCAGCATTTT. Translated, it gives CARSLSGQPQHF.

The J gene is TRBJ1-1, the V gene TRBV11-2; 8 bases are shared with TRBD1. V lost 5 bases to trimming and J lost 0 bases; unmatched junction nucleotides: 8. Germline V gene data show CDR1 as SGHAT and CDR2 as FQNNGV. CDR3 length equals 16 residues. CDR3 nucleotide sequence: TGTGCCAGCAGCCCCCGACAGGGGACCTTGAACACTGAAGCTTTCTTT. As protein: CASSPRQGTLNTEAFF.

V gene TRBV5-8 combines with J gene TRBJ1-1; TRBD1 agrees at 8 bases. V shed 9 bases and J 5 bases; nucleotides not matched to a gene: 9. The CDR3 has 13 amino acids. CDR1 is SGHTS, CDR2 YDEGEE, per germline. This CDR3 reads CATVRQGWTEAFF. As DNA, the CDR3 is TGTGCCACCGTTCGACAGGGGTGGACTGAAGCTTTCTTT.

The J gene is TRBJ1-2, the V gene TRBV6-1; 9 bases match TRBD1. CDR1 is MNHNS, CDR2 SASEGT, per germline. This CDR3 spans 15 amino acids. With 2 bases clipped from V and 4 bases from J, the junction kept 5 bases outside the gene matches. The CDR3, as DNA: TGTGCCAGCAGTGAAATCCCGGACAGGGGCTATGGCTACACCTTC. It codes for CASSEIPDRGYGYTF.

On this clone itself: The junction departs from germline at one end; a sequencing error may be responsible. V and J are TRBV10-2 and TRBJ2-5; TRBD1 matches 11 bases. Germline lookup yields CDR1 WSHSY and CDR2 SAAADI. This CDR3 region has 16 residues. As DNA, the CDR3 is TGCGCCAGCAATGAGTCAGGGACAGGGGGTGTGGAGACCCAGTACTTC. Its translation is CASNESGTGGVETQYF.

Notes on this clone: Within the sample, other DNA sequences also encode this same CDR3. The chain has TRBV28 and TRBJ1-3; D is undetermined. Trimming took off 4 bases at V and 4 bases at J, with 5 bases between the two ends. This CDR3 spans 12 amino acids. CDR1 is MDHEN, CDR2 SYDVKM, per germline. For the CDR3, the DNA is TGTGCCAGCAGTTCCCCAGGAAACACCATATATTTT. Encoded protein: CASSSPGNTIYF.

The rearrangement uses TRBV18 and TRBJ1-2; maybe TRBD1 (5 bases). V was clipped by 3 bases and J by 4 bases, with 15 bases between them. The CDR3 consists of 15 residues. Germline lookup yields CDR1 KGHSH and CDR2 LQKENI. CDR3 nucleotides: TGTGCCAGCTCACCCGAAGCCACAGGCACCTATGGCTACACCTTC. It translates to CASSPEATGTYGYTF. Using reference TRBV18 and TRBJ1-2 for the parts outside the CDR3, the full variable domain is NAGVMQNPRHLVRRRGQEARLRCSPMKGHSHVYWYRQLPEEGLKFMVYLQKENIIDESGMPKERFSAEFPKEGPSILRIQQVVRGDSAAYFCASSPEATGTYGYTFGSGTRLTVV.

The J gene is TRBJ2-6, the V gene TRBV7-8; TRBD1 matches at 9 bases. The CDR3 runs 20 residues. Germline V gene sequence: CDR1 SGHVS, CDR2 FQNEAQ. With 6 bases clipped from V and 0 bases from J, the junction kept 15 bases outside the gene matches. The CDR3 DNA reads TGTGCCAGCAGTACAAGACGAATGACAGGGGGGAACTCTGGGGCCAACGTCCTGACTTTC. Residues: CASSTRRMTGGNSGANVLTF.

This chain connects TRBV28 to TRBJ1-2; 12 bases are shared with TRBD1. In germline, CDR1 is MDHEN, CDR2 SYDVKM. With 4 bases clipped from V and 5 bases from J, the junction kept 5 bases outside the gene matches. The CDR3 is made up of 15 amino acids. The CDR3 sequence is CASSSGQGARYGYTF. Written as DNA, the CDR3 is TGTGCCAGCAGTTCGGGACAGGGGGCGCGATATGGCTACACCTTC.

The chain has TRBV9 and TRBJ2-3; the match to TRBD1 covers 10 bases. The CDR3 contains 18 residues. The V gene's germline CDR1 is SGDLS and CDR2 YYNGEE. V lost 0 bases and J lost 5; bases outside the gene matches: 12. The CDR3 reads CASSVGDLDRGVEDTQYF. The CDR3, as DNA: TGTGCCAGCAGCGTAGGAGATTTGGACAGGGGGGTTGAAGATACGCAGTATTTT.

This clone was counted a single time. The chain joins TRBV9 to TRBJ2-1, with 7 bases that match TRBD1. This CDR3 has 15 amino acids. Per germline, CDR1 SGDLS and CDR2 YYNGEE. V shed 0 bases and J 9 bases; nucleotides not matched to a gene: 9. The DNA for the CDR3 is TGTGCCAGCAGCGTAGACGTACAGGGGAATGGTGAGCAGTTCTTC. It encodes CASSVDVQGNGEQFF.

The J gene is TRBJ2-3, the V gene TRBV7-6; 8 positions agree with TRBD2. Trimming at V came to 5 bases and at J to 2 bases, leaving 6 bases not matched to a gene. This CDR3 has 15 residues. Germline lookup yields CDR1 SGHVS and CDR2 FNYEAQ. The CDR3 loop reads CASSLAGGVTDTQYF. DNA of the CDR3: TGTGCCAGCAGCCTCGCGGGGGGTGTCACAGATACGCAGTATTTT.

V usage is TRBV5-1 and J usage is TRBJ2-7; D unresolved. Germline CDR1 reads SGHRS; CDR2 reads YFSETQ. CDR3 length equals 13 residues. V shed 0 bases and J shed 1 base, with 5 bases lying between them. Here the CDR3 DNA reads TGCGCCAGCAGCTTGGAACGGTCCTACGAGCAGTACTTC. It yields the protein CASSLERSYEQYF.

V gene TRBV5-6 combines with J gene TRBJ2-2, with D uncertain. Germline CDR1 SGHDT, CDR2 YYEEEE. V was cut by 6 bases and J by 1 base, with 7 bases left in between. The length of the CDR3 is 13 residues. Here the CDR3 reads CASILGNTGELFF. The CDR3 nucleotides read TGTGCCAGCATTTTAGGGAACACCGGGGAGCTGTTTTTT.

The genes are TRBV7-6 and TRBJ2-5; 9 positions agree with TRBD2. The end of the DNA aligns better with TRBJ2-7, so the J call may be wrong. CDR1 is SGHVS and CDR2 is FNYEAQ in the germline V gene. This CDR3 region has 15 residues. For the CDR3, the DNA is TGTGCCAGCAGCTTAGGAGCGGGGGGTGCCTACGAGCAGTACTTC. It is translated as CASSLGAGGAYEQYF.

This clone appeared a few times. This chain joins TRBV9 and TRBJ2-3; D perhaps matches TRBD2 (5 bases). Germline-derived CDR1 and CDR2 are SGDLS and YYNGEE. The CDR3 covers 13 residues. The V end lost 3 bases, the J end lost 3 bases, and 8 bases lay between the germline ends. The CDR3: CASSGWETDTQYF. The CDR3 nucleotides read TGTGCCAGCAGCGGATGGGAGACAGATACGCAGTATTTT.

CDR3 sequence (DNA): TGTGCCATCAAGCGTACAGGTGAGGTGAACACTGAAGCTTTCTTT. It yields the protein CAIKRTGEVNTEAFF. The chain carries TRBV10-3 and TRBJ1-1; D perhaps matches TRBD1 (5 bases). Trimming stripped 7 bases from V and 0 bases from J, with 15 bases between. The CDR3 length is 15 residues. Germline loops: CDR1 ENHRY, CDR2 SYGVKD.

The genes are TRBV10-3 and TRBJ2-5; a possible D gene is TRBD2 (7 bases). The CDR3 has 17 amino acids. Trimming removed 0 bases at V and 2 bases at J, with 16 bases between. The V gene's germline CDR1 is ENHRY and CDR2 SYGVKD. CDR3 amino acids: CAISESGRGGRQETQYF. Here the CDR3 DNA reads TGTGCCATCAGTGAGTCAGGCAGGGGAGGGAGGCAAGAGACCCAGTACTTC.

V and J are TRBV29-1 and TRBJ1-2, with 7 bases identical to TRBD1. There are 10 residues in the CDR3. The V segment lost 7 bases and the J segment 11 bases; nucleotides outside the gene matches: 7. Germline-derived CDR1 and CDR2 are SQVTM and ANQGSEA. This chain's CDR3 is CSAGTVSYTF. Here the CDR3 DNA reads TGCAGCGCTGGGACAGTATCGTACACCTTC.